This section outlines one T cell receptor (beta chain) sequence together with its context. The data are from a study of blood T cell repertoires in COVID-19. On the study more broadly: Samples representing acute and convalescent COVID-19 were sourced from the United States, Italy and Spain.

Shortly before study entry, within 2 weeks, exposed participants had met a COVID-19 case. Germline CDR1 reads SNHLY; CDR2 reads FYNNEI. V was cut by 0 bases and J by 12 bases, with 12 bases left in between. This CDR3 is built from 13 residues. Profiled with immunoSEQ multiplex PCR; TCRdb holds only in-frame clones, not every one. This table holds some 190,000 clones, about 83% found once. The origin of this receptor is a woman in her 30s who had been exposed to COVID-19. This chain connects TRBV2 to TRBJ2-1; possibly TRBD2 for D (5 bases). Sequenced sample: PBMCs or T cells enriched from blood (not recorded which). The CDR3 loop is CASSEALRSGQFF. CDR3 DNA sequence: TGTGCCAGCAGTGAAGCGCTTCGGAGCGGGCAGTTCTTC.